Listed below are T cell receptor beta chains from one sample, sequenced in a study of cytomegalovirus exposure and HLA in healthy donors. Only in-frame clones appear in the TCRdb table, and some are missing; sequencing was by immunoSEQ multiplex PCR. Of about 160,000 clones in the sample, approximately 80% were seen once. The sample consisted of PBMCs. These receptors were taken from a woman aged 45-59 years in good health and CMV-seronegative. Both conserved end residues are part of each CDR3. The D gene is left open where the match is weak. Not all rows give a size; the values are once, few, many and, for expanded clones, a class.

TRBV7-2	TRBJ2-5	NA	NA	TGTGCCAGCAGCCTGGGGGGTGTCGGGACCCAGTACTTC	CASSLGGVGTQYF
TRBV15	TRBJ1-2	TRBD1	NA	TGTGCCACCAGCACCGAAACGGTGGGGACAGGAGGCTACACCTTC	CATSTETVGTGGYTF
TRBV28	TRBJ2-1	NA	NA	TGTGCCAGCAGTCCGACCAAAACTAGTTTCTCCTACAATGAGCAGTTCTTC	CASSPTKTSFSYNEQFF
TRBV14	TRBJ2-5	NA	NA	TGTGCCAGCAGCCAAGTTCTCAGCGGTGGGGAGACCCAGTACTTC	CASSQVLSGGETQYF
TRBV7-2	TRBJ2-2	TRBD1	NA	TGTGCCAGCAGTCGAGGACAGGGTTGGACCGGGGAGCTGTTTTTT	CASSRGQGWTGELFF
TRBV5-6	TRBJ1-5	NA	NA	TGTGCCAGCAGCTTGACCAGCCCAGGGAATCAGCCCCAGCATTTT	CASSLTSPGNQPQHF
TRBV28	TRBJ1-5	NA	NA	TGTGCCAGCAGTCCAGGCCATAGCAATCAGCCCCAGCATTTT	CASSPGHSNQPQHF
TRBV28	TRBJ1-2	NA	NA	TGTGCCAGCAGTTTGGTATTCAGAAGAGTGGGGAGCTATGGCTACACCTTC	CASSLVFRRVGSYGYTF
TRBV5-6	TRBJ2-3	TRBD2	NA	TGTGCCAGCAGCTTGAGGCGGGGGAGCACAGATACGCAGTATTTT	CASSLRRGSTDTQYF
TRBV18	TRBJ2-6	TRBD1	NA	TGTGCCAGCTCACCACCGGGACAGGGGTCTGGGGCCAACGTCCTGACTTTC	CASSPPGQGSGANVLTF
TRBV2	TRBJ2-5	TRBD1	NA	TGTGCCAGCAGTGATGGTTTTTGGGACAGGGGGCAAGAGACCCAGTACTTC	CASSDGFWDRGQETQYF
TRBV7-2	TRBJ2-1	NA	NA	TGTGCCAGCAGCCCTGATGGGGCCGGAGACCACCAGTTCTTC	CASSPDGAGDHQFF
TRBV5-3	TRBJ2-7	TRBD1	few	TGTGCCAAACCGGGACAGGAGTCTTACGAGCAGTACTTC	CAKPGQESYEQYF
TRBV7-2	TRBJ2-7	NA	NA	TGTGCCAGCAGCCAGGAGACAGGTTACTACGAGCAGTACTTC	CASSQETGYYEQYF
TRBV11-2	TRBJ2-1	NA	NA	TGTGCCAGCAGCTTAGGGGGCCTGACAGCCTACAATGAGCAGTTCTTC	CASSLGGLTAYNEQFF
TRBV18	TRBJ2-5	NA	NA	TGTGCCAGCTCACCACCGACAGGACAAGAGACCCAGTACTTC	CASSPPTGQETQYF
TRBV15	TRBJ1-2	NA	NA	TGTGCCACCAGCAGGGGGCGGGATCCGTATGGCTACACCTTC	CATSRGRDPYGYTF
TRBV12-5	TRBJ2-1	TRBD2	NA	TGTGCTAGTGGTTTGACACTAGCGGGGAGTTACAATGAGCAGTTCTTC	CASGLTLAGSYNEQFF
TRBV28	TRBJ2-1	NA	NA	TGTGCCAGCAGCCAACCGGGACTGGGAATCAATGAGCAGTTCTTC	CASSQPGLGINEQFF
TRBV2	TRBJ1-5	TRBD1	NA	TGCGCCAGCAGGGAAGACAGGGTCCGTCACACCGATCAGCCCCAGCATTTT	CASREDRVRHTDQPQHF
TRBV6-1	TRBJ2-1	TRBD2	NA	TGTGCCAGCAATCTCTGGCTAGCGGGAGGGTATGAGCAGTTCTTC	CASNLWLAGGYEQFF
TRBV7-2	TRBJ1-5	TRBD1	NA	TGTGCCAGCAGCTTCGGGACAGCTGGTCAGCCCCAGCATTTT	CASSFGTAGQPQHF
TRBV5-1	TRBJ2-1	TRBD1	NA	TGCGCCAGCAGCTTCAAGGGGGCATTGGATGAGCAGTTCTTC	CASSFKGALDEQFF
TRBV5-1	TRBJ2-4	TRBD2	once	TGCGCCAGCAGCCCCACCTCGGGCACTAGCGGGAATAAAAACATTCAGTACTTC	CASSPTSGTSGNKNIQYF
TRBV5-4	TRBJ2-1	TRBD2	NA	TGTGCCAGCAGTCGGAAGACTAGCGGAGTCTACAATGAGCAGTTCTTC	CASSRKTSGVYNEQFF
TRBV7-9	TRBJ1-1	NA	NA	TGTGCCAGCAGCTTAAGGTCTCCCCAGGGGAACACTGAAGCTTTCTTT	CASSLRSPQGNTEAFF
TRBV27	TRBJ1-5	NA	NA	TGTGCCAGCAGTTTACAACCCCCAGGGTATAGCAATCAGCCCCAGCATTTT	CASSLQPPGYSNQPQHF
TRBV18	TRBJ2-5	NA	NA	TGTGCCAGCTCGCGTACCGAGACCCAGTACTTC	CASSRTETQYF